The 3 T cell receptor beta chains listed next were all sequenced from one sample in a study of T cell repertoires in cytomegalovirus infection. Each CDR3 protein gets one entry after TCRdb re-called the reads with MiXCR. The table records some 320,000 distinct CDR3 sequences, more than 9% of them present only once. The sequenced material came from PBMCs. These receptors were obtained from a human donor in good health (CMV status not recorded). Some clones in this sample may be carry-over from other donors' samples.

This clonotype has ten or more counts. The J gene is TRBJ2-1, the V gene TRBV7-2; 8 bases are a match to TRBD2. The length of the CDR3 is 17 residues. V shed 4 bases and J 7 bases; nucleotides not matched to a gene: 15. In germline, CDR1 is SGHTA, CDR2 FQGNSA. The chain's CDR3 is CASSSHLGGALSNEQFF. CDR3 coding DNA: TGTGCCAGCAGCTCCCATCTCGGGGGGGCCCTCTCAAATGAGCAGTTCTTC.

As to this clonotype: A much larger clone differs from this one at a single base, so this may be a read error. The chain employs TRBV6-6 and TRBJ2-7, with D hard to call. The CDR3 is 13 residues long. The V end was cut by 6 bases, the J end by 2 bases, with 11 bases between. Germline CDR1 and CDR2: MNHNY and SVGAGI (reference sequence). CDR3 in amino acids: CASSSRAPYEQYF. CDR3 in DNA: TGTGCCAGCAGCTCCCGGGCCCCCTACGAGCAGTACTTC.

This clonotype was counted at least ten times. The chain carries TRBV7-6 and TRBJ2-5; 9 bases align to TRBD1. Trimming took 3 bases from V and 4 from J; bases not matched to a gene: 15. Germline CDR1 reads SGHVS; CDR2 reads FNYEAQ. CDR3 size: 18 residues. CDR3 sequence (DNA): TGTGCCAGCAGCTTGGGGACAGGGAGTCATCTCCTCCCAGAGACCCAGTACTTC. Protein sequence: CASSLGTGSHLLPETQYF.